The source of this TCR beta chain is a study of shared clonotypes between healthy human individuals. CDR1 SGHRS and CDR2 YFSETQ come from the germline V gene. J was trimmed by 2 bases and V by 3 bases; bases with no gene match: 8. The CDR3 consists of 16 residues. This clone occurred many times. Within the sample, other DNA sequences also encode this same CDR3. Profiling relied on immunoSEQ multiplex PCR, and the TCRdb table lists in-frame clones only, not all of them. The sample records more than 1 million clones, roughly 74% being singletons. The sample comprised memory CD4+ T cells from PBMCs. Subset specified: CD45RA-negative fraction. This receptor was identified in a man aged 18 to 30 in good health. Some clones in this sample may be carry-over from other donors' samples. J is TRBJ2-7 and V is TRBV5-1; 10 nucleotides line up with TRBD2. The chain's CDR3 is CASSSQPLAGTYEQYF. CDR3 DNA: TGCGCCAGCAGCTCCCAACCACTAGCGGGAACCTACGAGCAGTACTTC.